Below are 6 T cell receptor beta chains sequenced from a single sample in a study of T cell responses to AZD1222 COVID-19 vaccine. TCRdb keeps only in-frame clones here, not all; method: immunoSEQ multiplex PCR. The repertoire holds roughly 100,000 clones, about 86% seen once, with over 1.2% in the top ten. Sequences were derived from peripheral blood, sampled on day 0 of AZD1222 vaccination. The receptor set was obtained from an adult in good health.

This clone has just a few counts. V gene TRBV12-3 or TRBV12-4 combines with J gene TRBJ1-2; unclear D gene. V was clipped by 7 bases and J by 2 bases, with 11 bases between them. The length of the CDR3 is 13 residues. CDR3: CASNPSGNYGYTF. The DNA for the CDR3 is TGTGCCAGCAATCCCTCTGGGAACTATGGCTACACCTTC.

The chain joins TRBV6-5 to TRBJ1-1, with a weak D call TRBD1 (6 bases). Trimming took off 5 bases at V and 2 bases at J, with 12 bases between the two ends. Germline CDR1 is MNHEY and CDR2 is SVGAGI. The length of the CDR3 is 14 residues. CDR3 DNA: TGTGCCAGCAGTATAAGGGGGGTCAACACTGAAGCTTTCTTT. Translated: CASSIRGVNTEAFF.

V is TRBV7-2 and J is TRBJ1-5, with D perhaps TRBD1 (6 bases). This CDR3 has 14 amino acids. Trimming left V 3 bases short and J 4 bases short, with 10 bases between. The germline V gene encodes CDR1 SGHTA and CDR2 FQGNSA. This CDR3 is CASSFGQINQPQHF. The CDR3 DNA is TGTGCCAGCAGCTTCGGACAGATTAATCAGCCCCAGCATTTT.

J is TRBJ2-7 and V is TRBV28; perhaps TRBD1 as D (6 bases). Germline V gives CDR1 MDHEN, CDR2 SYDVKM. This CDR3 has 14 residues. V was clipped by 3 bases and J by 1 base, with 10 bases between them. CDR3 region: CASSFQGRSYEQYF. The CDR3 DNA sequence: TGTGCCAGCAGTTTCCAGGGGCGATCCTACGAGCAGTACTTC. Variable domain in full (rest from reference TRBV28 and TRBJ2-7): DVKVTQSSRYLVKRTGEKVFLECVQDMDHENMFWYRQDPGLGLRLIYFSYDVKMKEKGDIPEGYSVSREKKERFSLILESASTNQTSMYLCASSFQGRSYEQYFGPGTRLTVT.

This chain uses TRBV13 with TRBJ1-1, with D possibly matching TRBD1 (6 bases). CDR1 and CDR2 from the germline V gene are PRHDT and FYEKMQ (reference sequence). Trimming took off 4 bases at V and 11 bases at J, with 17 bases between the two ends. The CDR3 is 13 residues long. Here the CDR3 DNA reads TGTGCCAGCAGCTATGATACAGGGACGGGCGCTTTCTTT. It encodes CASSYDTGTGAFF.

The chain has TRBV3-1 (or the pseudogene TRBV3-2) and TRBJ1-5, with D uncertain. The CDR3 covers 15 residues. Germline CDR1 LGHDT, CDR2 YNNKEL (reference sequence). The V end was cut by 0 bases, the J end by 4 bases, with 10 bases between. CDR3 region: CASSQDWRSNQPQHF. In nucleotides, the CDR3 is TGTGCCAGCAGCCAAGATTGGAGGTCTAATCAGCCCCAGCATTTT.